The source of this T cell receptor beta chain is a study of shared clonotypes between healthy human individuals. Between the trimmed V and J ends, which lost 1 base and 5 bases, there was a span of 17 bases. The CDR3 is 16 amino acids. The germline V gene has CDR1 SEHNR and CDR2 FQNEAQ (reference sequence). Each replicate PCR on the sorted subsets used 200 to 250 ng DNA (about 30,000 T cell genomes). Sequencing used immunoSEQ multiplex PCR; TCRdb keeps in-frame clones, though not all of them. The profile covers about 1 million clones, with roughly 80% appearing a single time and 1.4% taken by the ten largest.

Sequencing was done on a sample of memory CD4+ T cells sorted from blood. Regarding subset: CD45RA-negative fraction. The receptor comes from a young man in good health. The chain is built from TRBV7-9 and TRBJ1-1; perhaps TRBD1 as D (5 bases). The CDR3 sequence is CASSLGAARVGTEAFF. In DNA form, the CDR3 reads TGTGCCAGCAGCTTAGGGGCTGCCAGGGTGGGTACTGAAGCTTTCTTT.